The 18 T cell receptor beta chains below come from one sample, sequenced in a study of T cells after yellow fever vaccination. TCRdb re-called the 5' RACE reads through MiXCR, storing one row per CDR3 protein. Here the sample spans approximately 600,000 distinct CDR3 sequences, 10% to 15% being singletons. Specimen: PBMCs, collected on the day of the yellow fever booster vaccination. These receptors were taken from a man aged 30-40 years who received the YFV17D yellow fever vaccine.

A few counts support this clonotype. This chain connects TRBV6-2 or TRBV6-3 to TRBJ2-5, with TRBD1 as a possible D gene (6 bases). Germline CDR1 is MNHEY and CDR2 is SVGEGT. Trimming left V 6 bases short and J 4 bases short, with 15 bases between. This CDR3 is 14 amino acids long. The CDR3 protein is CASRTRGYGETQYF. For the CDR3, the DNA is TGTGCCAGCAGGACCAGGGGCTACGGAGAGACCCAGTACTTC.

The chain recombines TRBV23-1 with TRBJ2-7; D might be TRBD1 (6 bases). TRBV23-1 is an open reading frame, and its role is uncertain. V was cut by 4 bases and J by 4 bases, with 17 bases left in between. The CDR3 totals 15 residues. The CDR3 reads CASSPGATASYEQYF. The CDR3 DNA sequence: TGCGCCAGCAGTCCAGGGGCGACTGCATCGTACGAGCAGTACTTC.

V gene TRBV6-2 or TRBV6-3 combines with J gene TRBJ2-7, with a tentative D call TRBD2 (5 bases). V dropped 5 bases and J dropped 1 base, with 15 bases sitting between them. The CDR3 totals 15 residues. Germline V gene sequence: CDR1 MNHEY, CDR2 SVGEGT. The CDR3 coding sequence is TGTGCCAGCAGTACCCGGGGAGCGGCTTCCTACGAGCAGTACTTC. It translates to CASSTRGAASYEQYF.

The chain employs TRBV7-3 and TRBJ2-6; D ambiguous. The germline V gene has CDR1 SGHTA and CDR2 FQGTGA. V gave up 5 bases and J gave up 0 bases, with 8 bases separating them. The CDR3 is made up of 15 amino acids. The CDR3 nucleotides are TGTGCCAGCAGCAAGACCCACTCTGGGGCCAACGTCCTGACTTTC. Its translation: CASSKTHSGANVLTF.

This clonotype has only a few counts. The CDR3 bases are TGTGCCAGCAGCCAAGTAGGTGGAAGTGAGCAGTTCTTC. Translated, it gives CASSQVGGSEQFF. The chain links TRBV3-1 to TRBJ2-1; D unclear. Germline V gene sequence: CDR1 LGHDT, CDR2 YNNKEL (reference sequence). The CDR3 is 13 amino acids. V lost 1 base to trimming and J lost 9 bases, with 10 bases between them.

This clonotype turned up a few times. The chain joins TRBV5-1 to TRBJ2-3; D might be TRBD2 (6 bases). This CDR3 has 15 residues. V was trimmed by 2 bases and J by 0 bases, leaving 10 bases between them. Germline lookup yields CDR1 SGHRS and CDR2 YFSETQ. The CDR3 DNA reads as TGCGCCAGCAGCTTTGGCGGGGTTAGCACAGATACGCAGTATTTT. Its translation: CASSFGGVSTDTQYF.

This sequence joins TRBV10-3 and TRBJ2-1, with 10 bases lining up with TRBD1. Trimming cost V 0 bases and J 7 bases; bases outside gene matches: 3. This CDR3 is built from 15 residues. CDR1 is ENHRY, CDR2 SYGVKD, per germline. The CDR3 DNA reads TGTGCCATCAGTGAGTCCAGGGACAGGGGAAATGAGCAGTTCTTC. The encoded protein is CAISESRDRGNEQFF.

Only a few counts were recorded for this clonotype. The chain carries TRBV12-3 or TRBV12-4 and TRBJ2-7; the match to TRBD2 covers 11 bases. Trimming removed 3 bases from V and 7 bases from J; junction bases left unmatched: 5. The CDR3 is 14 residues long. CDR3 loop: CASSLTSGNKEQYF. The CDR3 DNA reads as TGTGCCAGCAGTTTGACTAGCGGGAACAAAGAGCAGTACTTC.

This clonotype was found a few times. The chain has TRBV20-1 and TRBJ2-1; D is uncertain. The CDR3 is made up of 14 amino acids. From germline, CDR1 is DFQATT and CDR2 SNEGSKA (reference sequence). V shed 0 bases and J shed 8 bases, with 14 bases lying between them. The CDR3 region has the DNA TGCAGTGCTAGAGAGCCCACTGGTAGGGATGAGCAGTTCTTC. Its protein is CSAREPTGRDEQFF.

This clonotype appeared many times. The chain carries TRBV3-1 and TRBJ2-7; D may be TRBD1 or TRBD2 (5 bases each). Trimming shortened V by 4 bases and J by 2 bases, and 12 bases separated the two germline ends. This CDR3 is 14 amino acids long. Germline values: CDR1 LGHDT, CDR2 YNNKEL (reference sequence). CDR3: CASSLPGTTYEQYF. The CDR3 nucleotides are TGTGCCAGCAGCCTTCCGGGGACGACCTACGAGCAGTACTTC.

Concerning this clonotype: At one end the junction does not follow the germline gene, possibly because of a read error. This rearrangement joins TRBV7-6 to TRBJ2-5; 7 bases align to TRBD1. The germline gives CDR1 SGHVS, CDR2 FNYEAQ. This CDR3 region has 17 residues. CDR3 protein: CASSFSNPWTGQENQYF. The CDR3 region has the DNA TGTGCCAGCAGCTTCTCGAATCCATGGACAGGCCAAGAGAACCAGTACTTC.

There are a few counts of this clonotype. The CDR3 region is CSARQDVHNEQFF. Here the CDR3 DNA reads TGCAGTGCTAGACAGGATGTCCACAATGAGCAGTTCTTC. This sequence joins TRBV20-1 and TRBJ2-1, with D uncertain. The CDR3 runs to 13 residues. Trimming removed 2 bases at V and 5 bases at J, with 10 bases between. CDR1 and CDR2 (germline): DFQATT, SNEGSKA (reference sequence).

The rearrangement joins TRBV7-9 to TRBJ2-3, with 8 bases matching TRBD1. Trimming at V came to 0 bases and at J to 3 bases, leaving 5 bases not matched to a gene. There are 16 residues in the CDR3. The germline V gene has CDR1 SEHNR and CDR2 FQNEAQ (reference sequence). As DNA, the CDR3 is TGTGCCAGCAGCTTAGCGGTTCAGGGGGCAACAGATACGCAGTATTTT. The encoded protein is CASSLAVQGATDTQYF. Using reference TRBV7-9 and TRBJ2-3 for the parts outside the CDR3, the full variable domain is DTGVSQNPRHKITKRGQNVTFRCDPISEHNRLYWYRQTLGQGPEFLTYFQNEAQLEKSRLLSDRFSAERPKGSFSTLEIQRTEQGDSAMYLCASSLAVQGATDTQYFGPGTRLTVL.

The chain employs TRBV25-1 and TRBJ2-2, with 15 bases fitting TRBD2. V lost 4 bases to trimming and J lost 0 bases; unmatched junction nucleotides: 15. From germline, CDR1 is MGHDK and CDR2 SYGVNS. The CDR3 is made up of 22 amino acids. The CDR3 here is CASSASRSPGLAGGSNTGELFF. CDR3 nucleotide sequence: TGTGCCAGCAGTGCTTCTCGCAGTCCGGGACTAGCGGGAGGTTCGAACACCGGGGAGCTGTTTTTT.

This clonotype turned up a few times. The chain recombines TRBV10-2 with TRBJ2-1; maybe TRBD2 (6 bases). The CDR3 is 15 amino acids. The ends were cut back, 6 bases at V and 4 bases at J, with 16 bases in the middle. Germline V CDR1 and CDR2: WSHSY, SAAADI. CDR3 sequence: CASRDAGLVYNEQFF. CDR3 nucleotides: TGCGCCAGCAGGGACGCGGGACTCGTATACAATGAGCAGTTCTTC.

The CDR3 coding sequence is TGTGCCAGTAGTATCGGGGGGTCCCAGGGACTATCACTCACAGATACGCAGTATTTT. This translates into CASSIGGSQGLSLTDTQYF. The chain couples TRBV19 to TRBJ2-3; 7 bases align to TRBD2. This CDR3 is 19 amino acids long. Germline V CDR1 and CDR2: LNHDA, SQIVND (reference sequence). J was trimmed by 2 bases and V by 3 bases; bases with no gene match: 17.

This clonotype was counted a few times. The chain uses TRBV11-3 and TRBJ2-5; D ambiguous. Germline CDR1 SGHNT, CDR2 YENEEA. V lost 6 bases, J lost 2 bases, and 10 bases lay in between. CDR3 length: 13 amino acids. CDR3 sequence (DNA): TGTGCCAGCAGTACCTCGTTGCAAGAGACCCAGTACTTC. This gives the protein CASSTSLQETQYF.

This clonotype has just a few counts. The chain uses TRBV7-9 and TRBJ2-3; D may be TRBD2 (6 bases). V lost 6 bases to trimming and J lost 5 bases, with 18 bases between them. Germline V gives CDR1 SEHNR, CDR2 FQNEAQ (reference sequence). This CDR3 spans 15 amino acids. Written as DNA, the CDR3 is TGTGCCAGCAGGACTTCGGGAGCACGGCTAGATACGCAGTATTTT. Amino acid sequence: CASRTSGARLDTQYF.